The T cell receptor beta chain under discussion was sequenced for a study of cytomegalovirus exposure and HLA in healthy donors. The PCR ran on 60 Vbeta and 13 Jbeta primers. The table came from immunoSEQ multiplex PCR; TCRdb's copy has only in-frame clones and leaves some out. There are 210,000 or so clones in the sample; just over 75% occur only once, and 2.5% to 3% lies in the top ten. Notes on the study in general: In vitro experiments confirmed that three CMV-associated chains were specific for CMV antigens.

Points on this clone: No antigen is known for it.

Trimming took 4 bases from V and 5 from J; bases not matched to a gene: 4. CDR3 size: 13 residues. Germline assignment: CDR1 SGHNT and CDR2 YYREEE (reference sequence). The chain links TRBV5-4 to TRBJ2-3; TRBD2 aligns across 7 bases. The TCR originated in a woman aged 60-75 years in good health and CMV-seropositive. Sequenced input: PBMCs. The DNA for the CDR3 is TGTGCCAGCAGCGCAGGCGGGGGAGATACGCAGTATTTT. It is translated as CASSAGGGDTQYF. Supplemented by reference TRBV5-4 and TRBJ2-3, the full variable domain reads ETGVTQSPTHLIKTRGQQVTLRCSSQSGHNTVSWYQQALGQGPQFIFQYYREEENGRGNFPPRFSGLQFPNYSSELNVNALELDDSALYLCASSAGGGDTQYFGPGTRLTVL.